The present TCR beta chain was sequenced within a study of metastatic and nonmetastatic thyroid tumors. All patients were treatment-naive before thyroid surgery. Germline CDR1 KGHSH, CDR2 LQKENI. V shed 2 bases and J shed 8 bases, with 17 bases lying between them. The CDR3 is 15 amino acids. TCRdb re-clonotyped the PCR reads through MiXCR. Of tens of thousands of clones listed, under 15% are singletons. This clone was counted at least ten times. This receptor was identified in a female donor with papillary thyroid cancer or a benign thyroid nodule (not recorded which). Some clones in this sample may be carry-over from other donors' samples. The chain is built from TRBV18 and TRBJ2-3, with D perhaps matching TRBD1 (6 bases). Specimen: tumor tissue. The CDR3: CASSPGTGTQGTQYF. CDR3 sequence (DNA): TGTGCCAGCTCACCAGGAACAGGTACACAGGGTACGCAGTATTTT.